The 27 T cell receptor beta chains below were found in one sample sequenced in a study of blood T cell repertoires in COVID-19. Data came from immunoSEQ multiplex PCR; TCRdb stores just in-frame clones and leaves some out. The data show 340,000 or so clones, with 87% seen just once and 1% held by the top ten. What was sequenced was peripheral blood. All receptors come from a man aged 50-60 years with active or convalescent COVID-19.

The genes are TRBV6-6 and TRBJ2-2; 7 bases fit TRBD1. The CDR3 has 14 amino acids. CDR1 is MNHNY, CDR2 SVGAGI, per germline (reference sequence). The junction had 8 bases not matched to a gene; V was cut back by 6 bases and J by 7 bases. The CDR3 DNA reads TGTGCCAGCAGCCCAGGGGGACGGGGCGGGGAGCTGTTTTTT. It specifies CASSPGGRGGELFF.

This chain uses TRBV16 with TRBJ1-5; the D is unclear. This CDR3 region has 14 residues. V lost 0 bases and J 7 bases, leaving 10 bases between the germline ends. Germline V gene lookup returns CDR1 KGHSY and CDR2 FQNENV. CDR3 sequence (DNA): TGTGCCAGCAGCCAATCGCAGGTCGCCCAGCCCCAGCATTTT. Protein: CASSQSQVAQPQHF.

This chain joins TRBV18 and TRBJ1-1, with D perhaps matching TRBD1 (5 bases). This CDR3 has 16 amino acids. Trimming left V 2 bases short and J 1 base short, with 14 bases between. Germline-derived CDR1 and CDR2 are KGHSH and LQKENI. Written as DNA, the CDR3 is TGTGCCAGCTCACCATTCCCCCAAGGGGCGAACACTGAAGCTTTCTTT. Its translation is CASSPFPQGANTEAFF.

The rearrangement links TRBV11-2 to TRBJ2-7, with TRBD2 matching over 7 bases. V lost 0 bases and J lost 2; bases outside the gene matches: 4. This CDR3 contains 15 residues. Germline V gene data show CDR1 as SGHAT and CDR2 as FQNNGV. The CDR3 DNA reads as TGTGCCAGCAGCTTAGAGGGGAGGGTCCCCTACGAGCAGTACTTC. Its translation: CASSLEGRVPYEQYF.

This clone was picked up a small number of times. This chain uses TRBV19 with TRBJ2-1, with D perhaps matching TRBD2 (6 bases). Trimming stripped 5 bases from V and 4 bases from J, with 15 bases between. This CDR3 is built from 15 residues. The germline CDR1 and CDR2 sequences are LNHDA and SQIVND (reference sequence). CDR3 protein: CASSPRPGAYNEQFF. The DNA of the CDR3 is TGTGCCAGTAGTCCCCGGCCGGGAGCATACAATGAGCAGTTCTTC.

This clone was recorded once. The chain recombines TRBV15 with TRBJ1-3, with D possibly matching TRBD1 (5 bases). CDR3 size: 16 residues. V lost 0 bases, J lost 0 bases, and 9 bases lay in between. Looked up from germline, CDR1 is LNHNV and CDR2 is YYDKDF (reference sequence). CDR3 DNA: TGTGCCACCAGCAGAGATCCGGGGGGCTCTGGAAACACCATATATTTT. It yields the protein CATSRDPGGSGNTIYF.

The chain is built from TRBV11-2 and TRBJ2-6; D not certain. The V end was cut by 5 bases, the J end by 0 bases, with 5 bases between. CDR3 length: 14 residues. Germline CDR1 SGHAT, CDR2 FQNNGV. CDR3: CASSQNSGANVLTF. The CDR3 DNA sequence: TGTGCCAGCAGCCAGAACTCTGGGGCCAACGTCCTGACTTTC.

The chain has TRBV7-9 and TRBJ2-7; 8 bases line up with TRBD1. Trimming removed 4 bases from V and 6 bases from J; junction bases left unmatched: 5. Germline lookup yields CDR1 SEHNR and CDR2 FQNEAQ (reference sequence). The CDR3 sequence is 13 residues long. CDR3 amino acids: CASSSRTGGEQYF. The CDR3 DNA sequence: TGTGCCAGCAGCTCAAGAACAGGGGGCGAGCAGTACTTC.

The rearrangement links TRBV7-3 to TRBJ2-2; 7 bases map to TRBD1. This CDR3 contains 16 residues. CDR1 and CDR2 from the germline V gene are SGHTA and FQGTGA. V was clipped by 2 bases and J by 5 bases; unmatched bases: 8. This chain's CDR3 is CASSLSVGGATGELFF. CDR3 in DNA: TGTGCCAGCAGCTTATCGGTAGGGGGCGCGACCGGGGAGCTGTTTTTT. The whole variable domain, filled in from reference TRBV7-3 and TRBJ2-2, reads GAGVSQTPSNKVTEKGKYVELRCDPISGHTALYWYRQSLGQGPEFLIYFQGTGAADDSGLPNDRFFAVRPEGSVSTLKIQRTERGDSAVYLCASSLSVGGATGELFFGEGSRLTVL.

The chain is built from TRBV2 and TRBJ1-1, with D perhaps TRBD1 (6 bases). The CDR3 length is 14 residues. Germline values: CDR1 SNHLY, CDR2 FYNNEI. The germline V and J ends were trimmed by 4 bases and 3 bases, with 12 bases remaining between them. The chain's CDR3 is CASSGQVGHTEAFF. The CDR3 bases are TGTGCCAGCAGTGGACAGGTCGGGCACACTGAAGCTTTCTTT.

The V call is TRBV4-1, the J call TRBJ2-4, with a weak D call TRBD1 (5 bases). Trimming left V 2 bases short and J 3 bases short, with 14 bases between. The CDR3 spans 16 residues. Germline V CDR1 and CDR2: MGHRA, YSYEKL. CDR3 loop: CASSQTGLAGKNIQYF. CDR3 in DNA: TGCGCCAGCAGCCAAACAGGCTTAGCCGGCAAAAACATTCAGTACTTC.

The gene calls are TRBV2 and TRBJ1-5; D call uncertain. The CDR3 loop spans 14 amino acids. Deletions cut 4 bases from V and 0 bases from J, with 7 bases between. Germline assignment: CDR1 SNHLY and CDR2 FYNNEI. In DNA form, the CDR3 reads TGTGCCAGCAGTGGAGTCATTAGCAATCAGCCCCAGCATTTT. Its protein is CASSGVISNQPQHF.

This clone was recorded only once. The V call is TRBV7-9, the J call TRBJ2-5; 7 bases fit TRBD2. CDR1 and CDR2 (germline): SEHNR, FQNEAQ (reference sequence). Trimming removed 1 base from V and 5 bases from J; junction bases left unmatched: 13. The CDR3 loop spans 17 amino acids. CDR3 sequence reads: CASSLGPSGSSGETQYF. DNA of the CDR3: TGTGCCAGCAGCTTAGGGCCTAGCGGATCGTCTGGGGAGACCCAGTACTTC.

This clone was found many times. This chain connects TRBV10-3 to TRBJ2-7, with 12 bases fitting TRBD1. The V gene's germline CDR1 is ENHRY and CDR2 SYGVKD. The CDR3 consists of 15 residues. J was trimmed by 4 bases and V by 5 bases; bases with no gene match: 6. CDR3 in amino acids: CAISPGTGGAYEQYF. The DNA of the CDR3 is TGTGCCATCAGTCCCGGGACAGGGGGCGCGTACGAGCAGTACTTC.

The CDR3 reads CAWSRPDRESQPQHF. The CDR3 bases are TGTGCCTGGAGCCGTCCGGACAGGGAAAGTCAGCCCCAGCATTTT. V usage is TRBV30 and J usage is TRBJ1-5; 8 nucleotides align to TRBD1. The CDR3 is made up of 15 amino acids. Unmatched junction bases numbered 10, after V lost 3 bases and J lost 6 bases. Germline V gene sequence: CDR1 GTSNPN, CDR2 SVGIG (reference sequence). Looking up the rest from reference TRBV30 and TRBJ1-5 gives the full variable domain: SQTIHQWPATLVQPVGSPLSLECTVEGTSNPNLYWYRQAAGRGLQLLFYSVGIGQISSEVPQNLSASRPQDRQFILSSKKLLLSDSGFYLCAWSRPDRESQPQHFGDGTRLSIL.

This chain uses TRBV12-2 with TRBJ1-1. TRBV12-2 represents a pseudogene. The CDR3 has 12 amino acids. Here the CDR3 reads CASRLMNTEAFF. The CDR3 bases are TGTGCAAGTCGTCTTATGAACACTGAAGCTTTCTTT.

The chain couples TRBV18 to TRBJ1-2; 10 bases agree with TRBD1. V was clipped by 1 base and J by 5 bases; unmatched bases: 13. The length of the CDR3 is 18 residues. Germline V lookup: CDR1 KGHSH, CDR2 LQKENI. The CDR3, as DNA: TGTGCCAGCTCACCACAACCGGGACAGGGGCTGCTGGGTTATGGCTACACCTTC. It translates to CASSPQPGQGLLGYGYTF.

The rearrangement uses TRBV5-4 and TRBJ1-2; D not resolved. CDR1 is SGHNT, CDR2 YYREEE, per germline (reference sequence). The CDR3 is 13 residues long. V gave up 4 bases and J gave up 2 bases, with 9 bases separating them. CDR3 sequence reads: CASSLSGNYGYTF. The CDR3 DNA reads TGTGCCAGCAGCCTCTCAGGCAACTATGGCTACACCTTC. The entire variable domain, with the rest obtained from reference TRBV5-4 and TRBJ1-2, is as follows: ETGVTQSPTHLIKTRGQQVTLRCSSQSGHNTVSWYQQALGQGPQFIFQYYREEENGRGNFPPRFSGLQFPNYSSELNVNALELDDSALYLCASSLSGNYGYTFGSGTRLTVV.

The rearrangement joins TRBV29-1 to TRBJ2-3; D is perhaps TRBD1 (5 bases). The V end was cut by 3 bases, the J end by 2 bases, with 9 bases between. The CDR3 covers 13 residues. CDR1 and CDR2 from the germline V gene are SQVTM and ANQGSEA. CDR3 protein: CSVDDSYTDTQYF. The DNA of the CDR3 is TGCAGCGTTGACGACAGCTACACAGATACGCAGTATTTT.

The chain joins TRBV4-1 to TRBJ2-7; 8 positions match TRBD1. With 0 bases clipped from V and 7 bases from J, the junction kept 8 bases outside the gene matches. The CDR3 has 15 amino acids. Germline V gene data show CDR1 as MGHRA and CDR2 as YSYEKL. The CDR3 nucleotides are TGCGCCAGCAGCCAAGAACTTGGCAGGGGGCGGGAGCAGTACTTC. Amino acids: CASSQELGRGREQYF.

This clone was seen a few times. This chain links TRBV2 with TRBJ2-2, with 8 bases that match TRBD2. The CDR3 runs 14 residues. Germline CDR1 reads SNHLY; CDR2 reads FYNNEI. After removal of 8 bases from V and 2 bases from J, the junction contained 4 bases not matched to a gene. This chain's CDR3 is CASERELNTGELFF. In nucleotides, the CDR3 is TGTGCCAGCGAGCGGGAGTTAAACACCGGGGAGCTGTTTTTT.

Note on this clone: The identical CDR3 is also encoded by other nucleotide sequences in the sample. The chain is built from TRBV18 and TRBJ1-1; no clear D. Germline-derived CDR1 and CDR2 are KGHSH and LQKENI. The CDR3 spans 14 residues. The V end lost 3 bases, the J end lost 1 base, and 9 bases lay between the germline ends. CDR3 sequence reads: CASSPRRGNTEAFF. CDR3 nucleotides: TGTGCCAGCTCACCCCGTCGGGGGAACACTGAAGCTTTCTTT.

V gene TRBV11-1 combines with J gene TRBJ1-1; no firm D call. In germline, CDR1 is SGHAT, CDR2 FQDESV (reference sequence). The CDR3 is 13 amino acids. V lost 5 bases and J lost 0, with 7 bases in between. Written as DNA, the CDR3 is TGTGCCAGCAGCCCAATCCTGAACACTGAAGCTTTCTTT. Amino acids: CASSPILNTEAFF.

This clone has at least ten counts. The chain is built from TRBV6-1 and TRBJ2-2, with D uncertain. V was shortened by 3 bases and J by 6 bases, with 8 bases between the two germline ends. This CDR3 is built from 13 residues. Germline V gene sequence: CDR1 MNHNS, CDR2 SASEGT. As DNA, the CDR3 is TGTGCCAGCAGTGAGAGCAGGCCCGGGGAGCTGTTTTTT. It translates to CASSESRPGELFF.

This chain uses TRBV7-9 with TRBJ1-4; D gene ambiguous. CDR1 SEHNR and CDR2 FQNEAQ come from the germline V gene (reference sequence). This CDR3 region has 13 residues. The ends were cut back, 4 bases at V and 5 bases at J, with 8 bases in the middle. The CDR3 region has the DNA TGTGCCAGCAGCTCCCGGGGAAATGAAAAACTGTTTTTT. This gives the protein CASSSRGNEKLFF.

The V gene is TRBV28, the J gene TRBJ1-4, with 7 bases that match TRBD1. Germline V gene sequence: CDR1 MDHEN, CDR2 SYDVKM. The CDR3 has 11 residues. With V trimmed by 5 bases and J by 15 bases, 6 bases remained unmatched. The CDR3 DNA follows: TGTGCCAGCAGTCTAGGGGGCAGGGTGTTTTTT. It is translated as CASSLGGRVFF.

The V call is TRBV19, the J call TRBJ2-7; TRBD1 matches at 9 bases. With V trimmed by 7 bases and J by 3 bases, 4 bases remained unmatched. Germline loops: CDR1 LNHDA, CDR2 SQIVND (reference sequence). The CDR3 covers 13 residues. The CDR3 DNA follows: TGTGCCAGTACCCCGGGACAGGGCTACGAGCAGTACTTC. This sequence encodes CASTPGQGYEQYF. The full variable domain, its missing parts supplied by reference TRBV19 and TRBJ2-7, is DGGITQSPKYLFRKEGQNVTLSCEQNLNHDAMYWYRQDPGQGLRLIYYSQIVNDFQKGDIAEGYSVSREKKESFPLTVTSAQKNPTAFYLCASTPGQGYEQYFGPGTRLTVT.